This TCR beta chain was retrieved from a study of OX40 agonist ivuxolimab in advanced cancers. The CDR3 length is 15 residues. From germline, CDR1 is SNHLY and CDR2 FYNNEI. J lost 6 bases, V lost 2 bases, and 10 bases had no gene match. TCRdb's copy holds only in-frame clones and misses some; the assay was immunoSEQ multiplex PCR. The table lists about 77,000 clones, more than 75% of them singletons. This clone was counted only a few times. This rearrangement joins TRBV2 to TRBJ2-7; 7 bases are a match to TRBD1. This TCR derives from an adult with an advanced solid tumor such as melanoma, head and neck, liver or kidney cancer. This material consisted of CD4+ or CD8+ T cells sorted from blood, taken in a trial of the OX40 agonist ivuxolimab. The CDR3 is CASSETRQGVSEQYF. In DNA, the CDR3 is TGTGCCAGCAGTGAAACGCGGCAGGGGGTGAGCGAGCAGTACTTC.